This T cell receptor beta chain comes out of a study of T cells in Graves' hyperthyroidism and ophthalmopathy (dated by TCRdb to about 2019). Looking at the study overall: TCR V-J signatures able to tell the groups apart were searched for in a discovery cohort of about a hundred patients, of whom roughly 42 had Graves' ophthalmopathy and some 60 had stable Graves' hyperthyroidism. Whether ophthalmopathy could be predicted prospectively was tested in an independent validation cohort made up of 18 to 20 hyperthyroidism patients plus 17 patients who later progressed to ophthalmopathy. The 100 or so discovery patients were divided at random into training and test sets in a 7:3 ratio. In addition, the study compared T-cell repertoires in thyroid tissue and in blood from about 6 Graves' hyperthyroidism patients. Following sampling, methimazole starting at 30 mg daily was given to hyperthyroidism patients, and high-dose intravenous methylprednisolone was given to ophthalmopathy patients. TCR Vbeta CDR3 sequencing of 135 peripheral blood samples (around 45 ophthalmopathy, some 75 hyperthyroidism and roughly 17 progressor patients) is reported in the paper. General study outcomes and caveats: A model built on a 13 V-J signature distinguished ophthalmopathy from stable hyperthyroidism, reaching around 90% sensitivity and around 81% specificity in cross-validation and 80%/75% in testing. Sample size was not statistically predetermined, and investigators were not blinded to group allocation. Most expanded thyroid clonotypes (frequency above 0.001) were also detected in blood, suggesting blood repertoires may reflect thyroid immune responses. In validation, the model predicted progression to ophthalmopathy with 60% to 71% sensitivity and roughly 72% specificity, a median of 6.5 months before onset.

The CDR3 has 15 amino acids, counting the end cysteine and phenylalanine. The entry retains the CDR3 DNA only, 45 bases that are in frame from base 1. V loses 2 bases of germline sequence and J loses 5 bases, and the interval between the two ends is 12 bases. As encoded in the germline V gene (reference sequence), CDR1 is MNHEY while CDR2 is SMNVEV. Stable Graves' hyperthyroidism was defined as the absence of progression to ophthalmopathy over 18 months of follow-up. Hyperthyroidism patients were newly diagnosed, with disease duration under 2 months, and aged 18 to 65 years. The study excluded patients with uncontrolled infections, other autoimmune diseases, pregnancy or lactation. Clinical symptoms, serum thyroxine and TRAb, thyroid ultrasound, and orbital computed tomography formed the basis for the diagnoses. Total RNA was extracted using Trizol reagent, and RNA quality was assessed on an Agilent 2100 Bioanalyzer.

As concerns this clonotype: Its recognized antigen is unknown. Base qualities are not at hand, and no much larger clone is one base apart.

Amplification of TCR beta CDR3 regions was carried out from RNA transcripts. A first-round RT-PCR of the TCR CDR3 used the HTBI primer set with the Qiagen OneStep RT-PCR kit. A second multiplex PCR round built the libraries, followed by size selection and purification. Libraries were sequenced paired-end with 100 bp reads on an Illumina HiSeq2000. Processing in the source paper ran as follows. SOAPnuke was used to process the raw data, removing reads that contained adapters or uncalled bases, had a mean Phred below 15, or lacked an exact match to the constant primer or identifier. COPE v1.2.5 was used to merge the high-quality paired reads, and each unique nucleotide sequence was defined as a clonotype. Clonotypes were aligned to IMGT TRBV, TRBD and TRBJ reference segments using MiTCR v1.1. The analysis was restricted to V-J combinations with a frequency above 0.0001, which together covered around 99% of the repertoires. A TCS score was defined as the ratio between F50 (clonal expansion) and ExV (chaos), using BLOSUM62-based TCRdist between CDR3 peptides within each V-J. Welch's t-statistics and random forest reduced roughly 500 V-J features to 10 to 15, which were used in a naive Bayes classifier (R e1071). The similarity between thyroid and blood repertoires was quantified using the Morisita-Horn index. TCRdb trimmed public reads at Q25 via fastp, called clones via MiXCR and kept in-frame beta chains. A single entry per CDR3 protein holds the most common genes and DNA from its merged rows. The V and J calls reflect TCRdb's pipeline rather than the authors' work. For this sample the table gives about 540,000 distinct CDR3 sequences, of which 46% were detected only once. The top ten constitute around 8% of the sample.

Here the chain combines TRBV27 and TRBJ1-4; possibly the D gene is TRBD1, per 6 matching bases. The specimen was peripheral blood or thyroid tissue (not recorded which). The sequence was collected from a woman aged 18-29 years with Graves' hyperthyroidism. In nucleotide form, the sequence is TGTGCCAGCAGTTTAAGGACAGCTAGGAATGAAAAACTGTTTTTT. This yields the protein CASSLRTARNEKLFF. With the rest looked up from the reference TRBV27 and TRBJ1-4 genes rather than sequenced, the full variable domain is EAQVTQNPRYLITVTGKKLTVTCSQNMNHEYMSWYRQDPGLGLRQIYYSMNVEVTDKGDVPEGYKVSRKEKRNFPLILESPSPNQTSLYFCASSLRTARNEKLFFGSGTQLSVL.